The clone carrying this TCR beta chain was observed a few times. Its antigen is unidentified. This specimen belongs to a study of blood T cells in healthy people across ages. Overall study results and limits: Considered underestimates were the diversity estimates obtained from one million T cells.

Together with a sample-barcoded 5' primer, a J-beta primer mix was included in a second PCR lasting about 6 to 11 cycles. A single record per CDR3 protein comes from TCRdb applying MiXCR to the 5' RACE reads. Of some 1.5 million distinct CDR3 sequences in the sample, roughly 43% were seen once. Every donor contributed around 10 milliliters of peripheral blood by blood draw. V shed 6 bases and J 1 base; nucleotides not matched to a gene: 7. The CDR3 has 14 residues. In germline, CDR1 is SQVTM, CDR2 ANQGSEA. The chain carries TRBV29-1 and TRBJ2-3; 7 bases align to TRBD2. This TCR derives from a woman between 18 and 29 years old in good health. Sequenced material: blood. CDR3 in amino acids: CSVQQRDGTDTQYF. The DNA for the CDR3 is TGCAGCGTCCAGCAGCGGGACGGCACAGATACGCAGTATTTT.